Each of the 2 T cell receptor beta chains below was sequenced from the same sample in a study of OX40 agonist ivuxolimab in advanced cancers. Sequenced by immunoSEQ multiplex PCR; TCRdb stores in-frame clones only, minus some. Of 150,000 to 190,000 clones in the sample, under 95% were seen once. Sequencing used CD4+ or CD8+ T cells sorted from blood, obtained in a trial of the OX40 agonist ivuxolimab. These TCRs come from an adult with an advanced solid tumor such as melanoma, head and neck, liver or kidney cancer.

As DNA, the CDR3 is TGCAGCGTTGCAGGAGCGCCGGGTGGAGATACGCAGTATTTT. This sequence encodes CSVAGAPGGDTQYF. This chain joins TRBV29-1 and TRBJ2-3, with D hard to call. Trimming left V 4 bases short and J 5 bases short, with 16 bases between. Germline loops: CDR1 SQVTM, CDR2 ANQGSEA. The CDR3 is made up of 14 amino acids.

This sequence joins TRBV2 and TRBJ2-7, with TRBD1 matching over 11 bases. Germline assignment: CDR1 SNHLY and CDR2 FYNNEI. The CDR3 extends over 14 amino acids. The V segment lost 8 bases and the J segment 6 bases; nucleotides outside the gene matches: 9. The DNA for the CDR3 is TGTGCCAGCGGGTGGGGACAGGGGGTCGTCGAGCAGTACTTC. It codes for CASGWGQGVVEQYF.